Listed here is a single TCR beta chain. What it binds is unknown. The sample belongs to a study of cytomegalovirus exposure and HLA in healthy donors. For the study at large: A prior study identified approximately 120 million unique TCR beta sequences from some 200 million T cells.

The germline V gene encodes CDR1 MNHNS and CDR2 SASEGT. The V segment lost 5 bases and the J segment 8 bases; nucleotides outside the gene matches: 6. CDR3 length: 14 amino acids. The study ran its PCR with 60 Vbeta and 13 Jbeta primers. TCRdb's copy holds only in-frame clones and misses some; the assay was immunoSEQ multiplex PCR. This table has fewer than 200,000 clones, about 80% appearing once. Study-level results: TCR beta V- and J-gene trimming was later associated with a missense DCLRE1C variant. By a later analysis, the bulk of CMV-associated TCR beta chains appeared HLA-restricted. Among immune exposure information, only CMV serostatus was available.

The V and J genes are TRBV6-1 and TRBJ1-4; TRBD1 aligns across 9 bases. The TCR comes from a woman aged 45-60 years in good health and CMV-seropositive. Material for sequencing was PBMCs. The CDR3 nucleotides are TGTGCCAGCAGTCCGGGACAGGGTAACGAAAAACTGTTTTTT. Protein product: CASSPGQGNEKLFF.